The 20 T cell receptor beta chains in this list originate from one sample, sequenced in a study of technical replicates of blood from a few donors (dated by TCRdb to the late 2010s). The library relied on the immunoSEQ multiplex PCR assay. What TCRdb holds here is the immuneACCESS table cut down to in-frame rearrangements. Part of the clones is not present; checked against another copy, under half of the missing clones reflect an unresolved V gene, and the others are unexplained. This sample comprises around 100,000 clones, roughly 95% of them detected only once. Clones ranked in the top ten supply around 0.3% of the sample. Sequencing was carried out using T cells isolated from PBMCs. The origin of the receptors is a human donor in good health.

The genes are TRBV7-2 and TRBJ2-7; maybe TRBD1 (6 bases). Germline loops: CDR1 SGHTA, CDR2 FQGNSA. Trimming removed 1 base at V and 5 bases at J, with 15 bases between. The CDR3 covers 15 residues. The CDR3 nucleotides are TGTGCCAGCAGCTTAGTATCGGGGTACAGGGACGAGCAGTACTTC. This sequence encodes CASSLVSGYRDEQYF.

The V gene is TRBV6-1, the J gene TRBJ2-7; 8 bases match TRBD2. Trimming at V came to 2 bases and at J to 5 bases, leaving 11 bases not matched to a gene. This CDR3 spans 16 amino acids. CDR1 and CDR2 from the germline V gene are MNHNS and SASEGT. The DNA of the CDR3 is TGTGCCAGCAGTGAATCCAGAGCGGGAGATCTCGACGAGCAGTACTTC. Translated: CASSESRAGDLDEQYF.

The V call is TRBV5-6, the J call TRBJ2-3; D call uncertain. The CDR3 contains 13 residues. Germline CDR1 reads SGHDT; CDR2 reads YYEEEE. V lost 0 bases to trimming and J lost 5 bases, with 7 bases between them. The CDR3 spells CASSLGQVDTQYF. The CDR3 nucleotides read TGTGCCAGCAGCTTGGGGCAGGTAGATACGCAGTATTTT.

The chain employs TRBV28 and TRBJ1-2; no reliable D call. The CDR3 loop spans 15 amino acids. Trimming removed 3 bases from V and 7 bases from J, with 18 bases in between. Germline loops: CDR1 MDHEN, CDR2 SYDVKM. CDR3 region: CASSFSVRVTGGYTF. The CDR3 DNA sequence: TGTGCCAGCAGTTTTAGTGTGAGGGTTACGGGTGGCTACACCTTC.

The gene calls are TRBV7-9 and TRBJ2-2, with D possibly being TRBD2 (6 bases). The germline V and J ends were trimmed by 6 bases and 6 bases, with 17 bases remaining between them. The CDR3 is 15 residues long. The germline V gene has CDR1 SEHNR and CDR2 FQNEAQ (reference sequence). DNA of the CDR3: TGTGCCAGCAGTTCCTCCACGGGGGTCCCCGGGGAGCTGTTTTTT. Translating it yields CASSSSTGVPGELFF. Based on the CDR3 plus reference TRBV7-9 and TRBJ2-2, the full variable domain is DTGVSQNPRHKITKRGQNVTFRCDPISEHNRLYWYRQTLGQGPEFLTYFQNEAQLEKSRLLSDRFSAERPKGSFSTLEIQRTEQGDSAMYLCASSSSTGVPGELFFGEGSRLTVL.

The chain joins TRBV19 to TRBJ1-1; 8 bases line up with TRBD1. Per the germline V gene, CDR1 is LNHDA and CDR2 is SQIVND (reference sequence). V was clipped by 7 bases and J by 1 base; unmatched bases: 5. The CDR3 is 14 residues long. CDR3: CASMFQGANTEAFF. CDR3 DNA: TGTGCCAGTATGTTCCAGGGGGCGAACACTGAAGCTTTCTTT.

The chain recombines TRBV10-3 with TRBJ2-5; 7 bases line up with TRBD1. From germline, CDR1 is ENHRY and CDR2 SYGVKD. CDR3 size: 13 residues. With V trimmed by 11 bases and J by 5 bases, 11 bases remained unmatched. The CDR3 here is CAAQSQGKETQYF. Written as DNA, the CDR3 is TGTGCCGCACAATCACAGGGGAAGGAGACCCAGTACTTC.

The chain combines TRBV27 with TRBJ2-7; D not resolved. The CDR3 length is 13 residues. The germline gives CDR1 MNHEY, CDR2 SMNVEV (reference sequence). Trimming pared 3 bases from V and 0 bases from J, leaving 6 bases between. CDR3 loop: CASSFSGSYEQYF. The CDR3 bases are TGTGCCAGCAGTTTCTCAGGCTCCTACGAGCAGTACTTC.

J is TRBJ2-7 and V is TRBV7-8; 8 nucleotides agree with TRBD2. The CDR3 totals 12 residues. CDR1 SGHVS and CDR2 FQNEAQ come from the germline V gene. Trimming at V came to 10 bases and at J to 0 bases, leaving 2 bases not matched to a gene. Written as DNA, the CDR3 is TGTGCCACGCGGGAGGTCTCCTACGAGCAGTACTTC. This codes for CATREVSYEQYF. The variable domain in full, completed from reference TRBV7-8 and TRBJ2-7, reads GAGVSQSPRYKVAKRGQDVALRCDPISGHVSLFWYQQALGQGPEFLTYFQNEAQLDKSGLPSDRFFAERPEGSVSTLKIQRTQQEDSAVYLCATREVSYEQYFGPGTRLTVT.

This chain connects TRBV2 to TRBJ1-5, with TRBD1 as a possible D gene (6 bases). This CDR3 is built from 15 residues. In germline, CDR1 is SNHLY, CDR2 FYNNEI. The V end was cut by 6 bases, the J end by 1 base, with 13 bases between. The CDR3 DNA follows: TGTGCCAGCAGGTACTTCGACAGGAGCAATCAGCCCCAGCATTTT. The encoded protein is CASRYFDRSNQPQHF.

The chain has TRBV5-4 and TRBJ1-1, with 7 bases identical to TRBD1. CDR1 is SGHNT and CDR2 is YYREEE in the germline V gene (reference sequence). This CDR3 has 14 amino acids. V lost 3 bases, J lost 1 base, and 3 bases stayed unmatched. The CDR3 DNA sequence: TGTGCCAGCAGCTCAGGACAGGCGAACACTGAAGCTTTCTTT. Translating it yields CASSSGQANTEAFF.

The rearrangement links TRBV28 to TRBJ1-1, with D maybe TRBD1 (5 bases). The CDR3 has 14 amino acids. V gave up 6 bases and J gave up 2 bases, with 13 bases separating them. Germline CDR1 reads MDHEN; CDR2 reads SYDVKM. Here the CDR3 DNA reads TGTGCCAGCAGACCCGGGACTCCTAACACTGAAGCTTTCTTT. As protein: CASRPGTPNTEAFF. The full variable domain, with the rest looked up from reference TRBV28 and TRBJ1-1, is DVKVTQSSRYLVKRTGEKVFLECVQDMDHENMFWYRQDPGLGLRLIYFSYDVKMKEKGDIPEGYSVSREKKERFSLILESASTNQTSMYLCASRPGTPNTEAFFGQGTRLTVV.

The CDR3 here is CASSGGTSYNEQFF. The CDR3 DNA follows: TGTGCCAGCAGCGGGGGGACTAGCTACAATGAGCAGTTCTTC. This chain joins TRBV11-2 and TRBJ2-1, with 8 nucleotides matching TRBD2. The CDR3 length is 14 residues. The V gene end was trimmed by 5 bases and the J gene end by 3 bases; junction bases not matched to a gene: 3. Germline lookup yields CDR1 SGHAT and CDR2 FQNNGV. Filled out from reference TRBV11-2 and TRBJ2-1, the complete variable domain reads EAGVAQSPRYKIIEKRQSVAFWCNPISGHATLYWYQQILGQGPKLLIQFQNNGVVDDSQLPKDRFSAERLKGVDSTLKIQPAKLEDSAVYLCASSGGTSYNEQFFGPGTRLTVL.

V gene TRBV7-6 combines with J gene TRBJ2-2, with D possibly TRBD1 on 8 matching bases. The length of the CDR3 is 15 residues. CDR1 is SGHVS, CDR2 FNYEAQ, per germline. Deletions cut 4 bases from V and 6 bases from J, with 15 bases between. This CDR3 reads CASSSGQGGSGELFF. The CDR3 nucleotides read TGTGCCAGCAGCTCCGGACAGGGAGGGTCCGGGGAGCTGTTTTTT.

This sequence joins TRBV5-6 and TRBJ1-1; 7 positions match TRBD1. V lost 4 bases, J lost 5 bases, and 5 bases stayed unmatched. Germline CDR1 SGHDT, CDR2 YYEEEE. The CDR3 extends over 13 amino acids. As DNA, the CDR3 is TGTGCCAGCAGCGTAGGGGGCGGAACTGAAGCTTTCTTT. This encodes CASSVGGGTEAFF.

This clone was counted a few times. J is TRBJ1-2 and V is TRBV29-1, with D perhaps matching TRBD1 (5 bases). Germline V CDR1 and CDR2: SQVTM, ANQGSEA. Deletions cut 6 bases from V and 3 bases from J, with 11 bases between. The CDR3 runs to 12 residues. CDR3 DNA: TGCAGCGTGACAGTACATGACTATGGCTACACCTTC. Amino acid sequence: CSVTVHDYGYTF.

The gene calls are TRBV27 and TRBJ2-3; D remains unclear. V gave up 2 bases and J gave up 2 bases, with 14 bases separating them. The CDR3 consists of 16 residues. Germline V CDR1 and CDR2: MNHEY, SMNVEV (reference sequence). The CDR3: CASSLQSLLHTDTQYF. DNA of the CDR3: TGTGCCAGCAGTTTACAATCCTTACTACACACAGATACGCAGTATTTT.

The chain is built from TRBV4-3 and TRBJ2-3; 8 nucleotides align to TRBD1. Germline values: CDR1 LGHNA, CDR2 YSLEER. The CDR3 has 19 amino acids. V dropped 0 bases and J dropped 2; count of bases not matched to a gene: 13. The CDR3 coding sequence is TGCGCCAGCAGCCAAGATCTCCTTATTCCGGGACAGGACACAGATACGCAGTATTTT. As protein: CASSQDLLIPGQDTDTQYF.

The V call is TRBV10-3, the J call TRBJ2-7; D perhaps matches TRBD2 (6 bases). CDR1 is ENHRY, CDR2 SYGVKD, per germline. Trimming shortened V by 7 bases and J by 1 base, and 11 bases separated the two germline ends. CDR3 size: 13 residues. In nucleotides, the CDR3 is TGTGCCATCAACCGGGACTCGTCCTACGAGCAGTACTTC. As protein: CAINRDSSYEQYF.

The chain combines TRBV5-4 with TRBJ2-2, with TRBD2 matching over 15 bases. Germline-derived CDR1 and CDR2 are SGHNT and YYREEE (reference sequence). J gave up 7 bases and V 5 bases, and 15 bases lay outside the gene matches. This CDR3 comprises 19 residues. CDR3 sequence reads: CASSLGTGTSGRNGGELFF. DNA for the CDR3: TGTGCCAGCAGTCTAGGAACCGGGACTAGCGGGAGGAATGGCGGGGAGCTGTTTTTT. Full variable domain (missing parts from reference TRBV5-4 and TRBJ2-2): ETGVTQSPTHLIKTRGQQVTLRCSSQSGHNTVSWYQQALGQGPQFIFQYYREEENGRGNFPPRFSGLQFPNYSSELNVNALELDDSALYLCASSLGTGTSGRNGGELFFGEGSRLTVL.